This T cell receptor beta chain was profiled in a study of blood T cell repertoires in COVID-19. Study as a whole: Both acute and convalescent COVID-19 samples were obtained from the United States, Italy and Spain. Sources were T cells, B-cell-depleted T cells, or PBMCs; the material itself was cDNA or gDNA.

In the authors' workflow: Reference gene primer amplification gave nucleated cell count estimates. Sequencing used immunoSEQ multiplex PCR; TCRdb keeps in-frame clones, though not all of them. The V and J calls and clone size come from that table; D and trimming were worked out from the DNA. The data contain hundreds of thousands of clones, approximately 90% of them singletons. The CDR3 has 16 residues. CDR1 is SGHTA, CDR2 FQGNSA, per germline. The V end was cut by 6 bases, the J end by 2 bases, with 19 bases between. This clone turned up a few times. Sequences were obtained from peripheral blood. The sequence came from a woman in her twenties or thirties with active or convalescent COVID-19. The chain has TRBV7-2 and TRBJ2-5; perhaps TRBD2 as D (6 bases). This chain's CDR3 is CASRQGAVAAQETQYF. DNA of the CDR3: TGTGCCAGCAGACAAGGTGCAGTAGCGGCACAAGAGACCCAGTACTTC.